The 23 T cell receptor beta chains given below trace back to one sample, sequenced in a study of T cell responses to AZD1222 COVID-19 vaccine. The repertoire was sequenced with immunoSEQ multiplex PCR; TCRdb's copy has only in-frame clones and lacks some. Here the sample spans around 160,000 clones, around 91% being singletons. The sequencing used peripheral blood, collected on day 0 of AZD1222 vaccination. These TCRs come from an adult in good health.

V gene TRBV6-5 combines with J gene TRBJ1-1; no clear D. The CDR3 has 13 amino acids. With 10 bases removed from V and 1 base from J, the gap between germline ends came to 13 bases. From germline, CDR1 is MNHEY and CDR2 SVGAGI. CDR3 sequence (DNA): TGTGCCACTGGCTCGGCTGCGAACACTGAAGCTTTCTTT. Its protein is CATGSAANTEAFF.

The J gene is TRBJ2-2, the V gene TRBV27; TRBD2 aligns across 8 bases. The CDR3 loop spans 17 amino acids. Germline loops: CDR1 MNHEY, CDR2 SMNVEV (reference sequence). J was trimmed by 3 bases and V by 5 bases; bases with no gene match: 11. CDR3 bases: TGTGCCAGCAGTCGGTTCGGGCTAGCGGGCGACACCGGGGAGCTGTTTTTT. Translating it yields CASSRFGLAGDTGELFF.

The chain joins TRBV12-5 to TRBJ2-2; TRBD2 might be the D (5 bases). The ends were cut back, 4 bases at V and 1 base at J, with 7 bases in the middle. This CDR3 has 14 amino acids. Germline CDR1 and CDR2: LGHNT and FRNRAP. The CDR3, as DNA: TGTGCTAGTGGTTGGGAGCGGAACACCGGGGAGCTGTTTTTT. As protein: CASGWERNTGELFF. Drawing the rest from reference TRBV12-5 and TRBJ2-2, the complete variable domain is DARVTQTPRHKVTEMGQEVTMRCQPILGHNTVFWYRQTMMQGLELLAYFRNRAPLDDSGMPKDRFSAEMPDATLATLKIQPSEPRDSAVYFCASGWERNTGELFFGEGSRLTVL.

The chain couples TRBV19 to TRBJ1-5, with D uncertain. V shed 6 bases and J shed 6 bases, with 12 bases lying between them. The CDR3 has 13 amino acids. Germline CDR1 LNHDA, CDR2 SQIVND (reference sequence). The CDR3 nucleotides read TGTGCCAGTAGCTTAACCGACGGTCAGCCCCAGCATTTT. Its translation is CASSLTDGQPQHF.

This chain links TRBV7-9 with TRBJ1-1; D possibly corresponds to TRBD1 (5 bases). Trimming removed 4 bases at V and 5 bases at J, with 8 bases between. Per the germline V gene, CDR1 is SEHNR and CDR2 is FQNEAQ (reference sequence). This CDR3 spans 12 amino acids. The CDR3 reads CASSSAGTEAFF. Here the CDR3 DNA reads TGTGCCAGCAGCTCTGCAGGGACTGAAGCTTTCTTT.

This clone was observed a few times. The same CDR3 also results from other DNA sequences found in this sample. This chain connects TRBV20-1 to TRBJ2-5; D possibly matches TRBD1 or TRBD2 (5 bases each). Germline CDR1 reads DFQATT; CDR2 reads SNEGSKA (reference sequence). The CDR3 is made up of 11 amino acids. V shed 5 bases and J shed 5 bases, with 9 bases lying between them. CDR3 sequence: CSAPRGETQYF. The CDR3 DNA reads as TGCAGTGCTCCGAGGGGTGAGACCCAGTACTTC.

CDR3: CARSLGQTYEQYF. The CDR3 bases are TGTGCCAGAAGCTTGGGACAGACCTACGAGCAGTACTTC. The V and J genes are TRBV5-3 and TRBJ2-7; D perhaps matches TRBD1 (5 bases). TRBV5-3 is an ORF, and what it does is uncertain. The CDR3 covers 13 residues. Trimming cost V 0 bases and J 2 bases, with 6 bases left between them.

This sequence joins TRBV6-5 and TRBJ1-6; TRBD1 agrees at 7 bases. The CDR3 is made up of 13 amino acids. After removal of 8 bases from V and 6 bases from J, the junction contained 4 bases not matched to a gene. Per the germline V gene, CDR1 is MNHEY and CDR2 is SVGAGI. CDR3 in DNA: TGTGCCAGCCGGAACAGGGGTAATTCACCCCTCCACTTT. The encoded protein is CASRNRGNSPLHF.

V usage is TRBV24-1 and J usage is TRBJ2-1, with a weak D call TRBD1 (6 bases). Trimming shortened V by 3 bases and J by 6 bases, and 17 bases separated the two germline ends. This CDR3 comprises 16 residues. Per germline, CDR1 KGHDR and CDR2 SFDVKD. The CDR3 here is CATSDQRDKGGNEQFF. As DNA, the CDR3 is TGTGCCACCAGTGATCAAAGGGACAAAGGGGGCAATGAGCAGTTCTTC.

The J gene is TRBJ2-7, the V gene TRBV4-1, with D unclear. Germline CDR1 and CDR2: MGHRA and YSYEKL. The CDR3 totals 15 residues. Trimming shortened V by 0 bases and J by 3 bases, and 12 bases separated the two germline ends. Here the CDR3 DNA reads TGCGCCAGCAGCCAAGAGGCGGTGACTGTCTACGAGCAGTACTTC. Translated, it gives CASSQEAVTVYEQYF.

The chain recombines TRBV4-1 with TRBJ2-1; no clear D gene. V lost 1 base, J lost 5 bases, and 12 bases lay in between. There are 15 residues in the CDR3. CDR1 MGHRA and CDR2 YSYEKL come from the germline V gene. The DNA for the CDR3 is TGCGCCAGCAGCCAAGGCCCACCGCCCAACAATGAGCAGTTCTTC. Translating gives CASSQGPPPNNEQFF.

The V call is TRBV4-3, the J call TRBJ2-3; 9 positions match TRBD1. Germline CDR1 LGHNA, CDR2 YSLEER. V was clipped by 1 base and J by 6 bases; unmatched bases: 5. The CDR3 totals 15 residues. CDR3 sequence (DNA): TGCGCCAGCAGCCAAGTGGGACAGGGATTGGATACGCAGTATTTT. Residues: CASSQVGQGLDTQYF.

The chain recombines TRBV7-9 with TRBJ1-1, with D possibly TRBD1 on 6 matching bases. The CDR3 has 12 amino acids. Trimming pared 6 bases from V and 5 bases from J, leaving 10 bases between. Germline CDR1 is SEHNR and CDR2 is FQNEAQ (reference sequence). The CDR3 sequence: CASSTGKTEAFF. In nucleotides, the CDR3 is TGTGCCAGCAGTACAGGGAAGACTGAAGCTTTCTTT.

The V gene is TRBV27, the J gene TRBJ1-2; D unresolved. Trimming stripped 1 base from V and 4 bases from J, with 7 bases between. Germline-derived CDR1 and CDR2 are MNHEY and SMNVEV (reference sequence). The CDR3 consists of 13 residues. The CDR3 reads CASSLYGSYGYTF. In DNA, the CDR3 is TGTGCCAGCAGTTTATATGGCAGCTATGGCTACACCTTC.

The rearrangement uses TRBV7-2 and TRBJ1-1; weak D call: TRBD1 (6 bases). The V and J ends lost 5 bases and 4 bases respectively, with 11 bases between them. This CDR3 has 13 amino acids. Per the germline V gene, CDR1 is SGHTA and CDR2 is FQGNSA. Here the CDR3 reads CASSGGGFTEAFF. CDR3 sequence (DNA): TGTGCCAGCAGCGGGGGCGGGTTCACTGAAGCTTTCTTT.

The V gene is TRBV5-5, the J gene TRBJ2-2, with D maybe TRBD1 (5 bases). The germline CDR1 and CDR2 sequences are SGHKS and YYEKEE (reference sequence). This CDR3 has 13 residues. With 4 bases removed from V and 5 bases from J, the gap between germline ends came to 9 bases. DNA of the CDR3: TGTGCCAGCAGCGTACAGGTGACCGGGGAGCTGTTTTTT. Residues: CASSVQVTGELFF.

This chain connects TRBV29-1 to TRBJ2-5; D is unclear. V lost 7 bases to trimming and J lost 4 bases, with 13 bases between them. CDR1 and CDR2 (germline): SQVTM, ANQGSEA. The CDR3 loop spans 12 amino acids. The CDR3 region has the DNA TGCAGCGCACATGCAGCCCTAGAGACCCAGTACTTC. Translation: CSAHAALETQYF.

The chain has TRBV4-2 and TRBJ2-5, with D tentatively TRBD1 or TRBD2 (6 bases each). This CDR3 is built from 14 residues. The ends were cut back, 0 bases at V and 5 bases at J, with 10 bases in the middle. Germline CDR1 is LGHNA and CDR2 is YNFKEQ. The CDR3 sequence: CASSQDKGGETQYF. CDR3 in DNA: TGTGCCAGCAGCCAAGACAAGGGGGGCGAGACCCAGTACTTC.

CDR3 nucleotide sequence: TGTGCCAGCAGCGAAGGCCCCTCCTTAGGGTATGGCTACACCTTC. Translated: CASSEGPSLGYGYTF. The chain uses TRBV9 and TRBJ1-2, with D uncertain. From germline, CDR1 is SGDLS and CDR2 YYNGEE. The CDR3 sequence is 15 residues long. V was pared by 3 bases and J by 5 bases, with 17 bases between. Based on the CDR3 plus reference TRBV9 and TRBJ1-2, the full variable domain is DSGVTQTPKHLITATGQRVTLRCSPRSGDLSVYWYQQSLDQGLQFLIQYYNGEERAKGNILERFSAQQFPDLHSELNLSSLELGDSALYFCASSEGPSLGYGYTFGSGTRLTVV.

This clone was found a few times. The chain recombines TRBV6-2 or TRBV6-3 with TRBJ2-3; D is perhaps TRBD1 or TRBD2 (5 bases each). Trimming left V 6 bases short and J 4 bases short, with 14 bases between. Looked up from germline, CDR1 is MNHEY and CDR2 is SVGEGT. The CDR3 has 14 amino acids. As DNA, the CDR3 is TGTGCCAGCAGCCCGGGACCGCACCCAGATACGCAGTATTTT. Its protein is CASSPGPHPDTQYF.

The chain has TRBV7-2 and TRBJ2-5; 9 bases align to TRBD1. J lost 0 bases, V lost 4 bases, and 12 bases had no gene match. Germline lookup yields CDR1 SGHTA and CDR2 FQGNSA. The CDR3 totals 18 residues. Here the CDR3 reads CASSSGPGQGDYQETQYF. The CDR3 DNA follows: TGTGCCAGCAGCTCAGGGCCGGGACAGGGAGATTACCAAGAGACCCAGTACTTC.

The genes are TRBV6-2 or TRBV6-3 and TRBJ1-4; D gene ambiguous. The CDR3 is 14 amino acids. V dropped 6 bases and J dropped 8 bases, with 16 bases sitting between them. Germline V gene data show CDR1 as MNHEY and CDR2 as SVGEGT. The CDR3 sequence is CASSPSWIREKLFF. The CDR3 DNA is TGTGCCAGCAGCCCCTCGTGGATCCGGGAAAAACTGTTTTTT.

The chain has TRBV7-2 and TRBJ1-5; D may be TRBD1 (6 bases). This CDR3 is 14 amino acids long. Between the trimmed V and J ends, which lost 5 bases and 6 bases, there was a span of 14 bases. The germline CDR1 and CDR2 sequences are SGHTA and FQGNSA. CDR3 nucleotide sequence: TGTGCCAGCAGCCGGACAGTGGGAAGTCAGCCCCAGCATTTT. This gives the protein CASSRTVGSQPQHF.